Below are 6 T cell receptor beta chains sequenced from a single sample in a study of Ad26.COV2.S vaccination and SARS-CoV-2 variants. Specified treatment: some 19 received Ad26.COV2.S at low or high dose, single or two shots; about five received placebo; per-sample allocation not given. Collection of the samples took place on day 63 after the first injection of vaccine or placebo. Here immunoSEQ multiplex PCR was the method, and the copy in TCRdb shows in-frame clones only, minus some. The sample has more than 350,000 clones, about 93% seen once. This material consisted of peripheral blood, taken in a trial of Ad26.COV2.S vaccine versus placebo. These receptors all come from a person aged 18-60 years who received the Ad26.COV2.S COVID-19 vaccine or a placebo.

This chain links TRBV18 with TRBJ2-7; 13 bases fit TRBD2. V gave up 0 bases and J gave up 1 base; unmatched junction bases: 0. The CDR3 is made up of 16 amino acids. Germline loops: CDR1 KGHSH, CDR2 LQKENI. The CDR3 DNA reads as TGTGCCAGCTCACCACCGGGACTAGCGGGATCCTACGAGCAGTACTTC. This sequence encodes CASSPPGLAGSYEQYF.

The chain joins TRBV27 to TRBJ1-1; D ambiguous. CDR1 MNHEY and CDR2 SMNVEV come from the germline V gene (reference sequence). The V and J ends lost 1 base and 0 bases respectively, with 3 bases between them. This CDR3 is 13 amino acids long. This CDR3 reads CASSLFMNTEAFF. CDR3 nucleotides: TGTGCCAGCAGTTTATTCATGAACACTGAAGCTTTCTTT.

In this sample, this clone turned up once. V usage is TRBV10-2 and J usage is TRBJ1-4; a weak D match, TRBD1 (6 bases). CDR3 size: 14 residues. Germline V gene sequence: CDR1 WSHSY, CDR2 SAAADI. The ends were cut back, 8 bases at V and 7 bases at J, with 17 bases in the middle. This CDR3 reads CASQDTQGGEKLFF. The CDR3 DNA reads TGCGCCAGCCAGGACACCCAAGGGGGTGAAAAACTGTTTTTT.

The chain joins TRBV15 to TRBJ2-7, with no clear D. This CDR3 comprises 12 residues. Looked up from germline, CDR1 is LNHNV and CDR2 is YYDKDF (reference sequence). Trimming pared 0 bases from V and 6 bases from J, leaving 6 bases between. CDR3 protein: CATSREGREQYF. The CDR3 DNA follows: TGTGCCACCAGCAGAGAAGGCCGCGAGCAGTACTTC.

On this clone: Compared with germline, one end of the junction differs, possibly owing to a read error. The chain recombines TRBV7-2 with TRBJ2-7; TRBD2 matches at 10 bases. The germline V gene has CDR1 SGHTA and CDR2 FQGNSA. This CDR3 has 15 residues. CDR3 protein: CASSVASGGGYEQYF. CDR3 in DNA: TGTGCCAGCAGCGTAGCTAGCGGGGGTGGTTACGAGCAGTACTTC.

This sequence joins TRBV4-3 and TRBJ1-1; D not certain. V was trimmed by 0 bases and J by 3 bases, leaving 11 bases between them. The CDR3 covers 15 residues. The germline V gene encodes CDR1 LGHNA and CDR2 YSLEER. The CDR3 reads CASSQDGEVYTEAFF. The CDR3 coding sequence is TGCGCCAGCAGCCAAGACGGGGAAGTCTACACTGAAGCTTTCTTT.